The clone carrying this TCR beta chain came up a few times. The PCR ran on 60 Vbeta and 13 Jbeta primers. TCRdb's copy holds only in-frame clones and misses some; the assay was immunoSEQ multiplex PCR. Here the sample spans about 140,000 clones, 73% being singletons. These data are taken from a study of cytomegalovirus exposure and HLA in healthy donors. The CDR3 sequence is 17 residues long. The V gene lost 3 bases and the J gene lost 3 bases, with 20 bases spanning the gap. Germline CDR1 reads LNHDA; CDR2 reads SQIVND (reference sequence). The sample was PBMCs. The chain combines TRBV19 with TRBJ1-1; D ambiguous. This clonotype originated in a woman in her forties in good health and CMV-seronegative. CDR3 sequence: CASSIIFGGGADTEAFF. As DNA, the CDR3 is TGTGCCAGTAGTATTATTTTCGGTGGAGGAGCGGACACTGAAGCTTTCTTT.